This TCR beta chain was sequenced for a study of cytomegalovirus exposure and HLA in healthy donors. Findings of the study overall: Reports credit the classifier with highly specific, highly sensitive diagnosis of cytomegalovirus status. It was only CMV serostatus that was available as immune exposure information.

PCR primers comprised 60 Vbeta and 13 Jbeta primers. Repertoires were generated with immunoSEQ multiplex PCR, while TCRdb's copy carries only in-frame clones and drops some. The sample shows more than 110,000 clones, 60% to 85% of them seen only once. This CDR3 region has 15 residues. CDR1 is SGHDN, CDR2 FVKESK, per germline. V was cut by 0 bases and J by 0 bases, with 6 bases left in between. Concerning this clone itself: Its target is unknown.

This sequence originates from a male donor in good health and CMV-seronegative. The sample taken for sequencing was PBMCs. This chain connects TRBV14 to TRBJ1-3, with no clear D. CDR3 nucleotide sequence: TGTGCCAGCAGCCAAGATCTAGTCTCTGGAAACACCATATATTTT. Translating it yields CASSQDLVSGNTIYF.